These T cell receptor beta chains were read from a single sample in a study of OX40 agonist ivuxolimab in advanced cancers. Repertoires were generated with immunoSEQ multiplex PCR, while TCRdb's copy carries only in-frame clones and drops some. This sample carries approximately 35,000 clones, roughly 87% of them seen once, and the ten largest clones take around 33%. The material was CD4+ or CD8+ T cells sorted from blood, obtained in a trial of the OX40 agonist ivuxolimab. The receptor source for this set is an adult with an advanced solid tumor such as melanoma, head and neck, liver or kidney cancer. The CDR3 runs from the conserved cysteine through the conserved F or W. Each record gives: V gene, J gene, CDR3 length, clone size, D gene, CDR3 protein, CDR3 DNA. D genes are given only for firm matches. Some rows mark clone size as missing; the rest say once, few, many or name a class of expanded clone.

v_gene: TRBV28; j_gene: TRBJ1-5; len: 16; abundance: few; d_gene: NA; CDR3aa: CASSLFMHQSDQPQHF; CDR3nt: TGTGCCAGCAGCCTCTTCATGCACCAGAGCGATCAGCCCCAGCATTTT
v_gene: TRBV19; j_gene: TRBJ2-1; len: 13; abundance: NA; d_gene: NA; CDR3aa: CASSTTSYNEQFF; CDR3nt: TGTGCCAGTAGTACAACCTCCTACAATGAGCAGTTCTTC
v_gene: TRBV6-5; j_gene: TRBJ2-5; len: 11; abundance: NA; d_gene: NA; CDR3aa: CASGDAETQYF; CDR3nt: TGTGCCAGCGGTGATGCCGAGACCCAGTACTTC
v_gene: TRBV6-1; j_gene: TRBJ2-3; len: 17; abundance: NA; d_gene: TRBD2; CDR3aa: CASSVLAGARLGDTQYF; CDR3nt: TGTGCCAGCAGTGTTTTAGCGGGAGCCCGCTTAGGAGATACGCAGTATTTT
v_gene: TRBV29-1; j_gene: TRBJ2-5; len: 14; abundance: NA; d_gene: TRBD1; CDR3aa: CSVEDRGQSETQYF; CDR3nt: TGCAGCGTTGAGGACAGGGGACAATCGGAGACCCAGTACTTC
v_gene: TRBV7-6; j_gene: TRBJ2-1; len: 15; abundance: NA; d_gene: TRBD2; CDR3aa: CASSPGLAGVNEQFF; CDR3nt: TGTGCCAGCAGCCCAGGACTAGCGGGGGTCAATGAGCAGTTCTTC
v_gene: TRBV4-1; j_gene: TRBJ1-1; len: 15; abundance: NA; d_gene: TRBD1; CDR3aa: CASSQETGGITEAFF; CDR3nt: TGCGCCAGCAGCCAAGAAACAGGGGGTATCACTGAAGCTTTCTTT
v_gene: TRBV27; j_gene: TRBJ2-1; len: 13; abundance: NA; d_gene: NA; CDR3aa: CASSFWGGNEQFF; CDR3nt: TGTGCCAGCAGTTTTTGGGGAGGCAATGAGCAGTTCTTC
v_gene: TRBV4-1; j_gene: TRBJ2-5; len: 19; abundance: once; d_gene: TRBD2; CDR3aa: CASSPSGQTSGRNQETQYF; CDR3nt: TGCGCCAGCAGCCCCTCCGGACAAACTAGCGGGAGGAACCAAGAGACCCAGTACTTC
v_gene: TRBV5-1; j_gene: TRBJ2-2; len: 15; abundance: NA; d_gene: NA; CDR3aa: CASSLDNLNTGELFF; CDR3nt: TGCGCCAGCAGCTTGGACAACTTAAACACCGGGGAGCTGTTTTTT
v_gene: TRBV10-3; j_gene: TRBJ2-3; len: 13; abundance: few; d_gene: NA; CDR3aa: CAISEVGADTQYF; CDR3nt: TGTGCCATCTCAGAGGTAGGGGCAGATACGCAGTATTTT
v_gene: TRBV6-5; j_gene: TRBJ1-4; len: 14; abundance: NA; d_gene: NA; CDR3aa: CASSYYRGDEKLFF; CDR3nt: TGTGCCAGCAGTTACTACCGGGGGGATGAAAAACTGTTTTTT
v_gene: TRBV6-5; j_gene: TRBJ2-3; len: 15; abundance: NA; d_gene: NA; CDR3aa: CASSSLTGPTDTQYF; CDR3nt: TGTGCCAGCAGTTCCCTCACAGGGCCCACAGATACGCAGTATTTT
v_gene: TRBV19; j_gene: TRBJ1-3; len: 14; abundance: NA; d_gene: NA; CDR3aa: CASSIGLAGNTIYF; CDR3nt: TGTGCCAGTAGTATTGGACTGGCTGGAAACACCATATATTTT
v_gene: TRBV5-5; j_gene: TRBJ2-7; len: 15; abundance: NA; d_gene: NA; CDR3aa: CASSLEFNRFYEQYF; CDR3nt: TGTGCCAGCAGCTTGGAATTCAACAGATTCTACGAGCAGTACTTC
v_gene: TRBV2; j_gene: TRBJ2-1; len: 16; abundance: NA; d_gene: NA; CDR3aa: CASSEEVQGISNEQFF; CDR3nt: TGTGCCAGCAGTGAAGAGGTCCAGGGAATTAGCAATGAGCAGTTCTTC
v_gene: TRBV28; j_gene: TRBJ1-2; len: 14; abundance: NA; d_gene: NA; CDR3aa: CASSSGRGIYGYTF; CDR3nt: TGTGCCAGCAGTTCCGGTCGGGGGATCTATGGCTACACCTTC
v_gene: TRBV6-5; j_gene: TRBJ2-3; len: 15; abundance: NA; d_gene: TRBD1; CDR3aa: CASSKPGQGTDTQYF; CDR3nt: TGTGCCAGCAGCAAACCGGGACAGGGCACAGATACGCAGTATTTT
v_gene: TRBV28; j_gene: TRBJ1-5; len: 13; abundance: NA; d_gene: NA; CDR3aa: CASSPPGNQPQHF; CDR3nt: TGTGCCAGCAGTCCCCCAGGTAATCAGCCCCAGCATTTT
v_gene: TRBV5-7; j_gene: TRBJ2-1; len: 16; abundance: NA; d_gene: NA; CDR3aa: CASSPEGHRRGNEQFF; CDR3nt: TGTGCCAGCAGCCCCGAAGGGCACCGGAGGGGGAATGAGCAGTTCTTC
v_gene: TRBV29-1; j_gene: TRBJ2-3; len: 14; abundance: NA; d_gene: NA; CDR3aa: CSPFAYRDTDTQYF; CDR3nt: TGCAGCCCTTTTGCGTACAGGGACACAGATACGCAGTATTTT
v_gene: TRBV2; j_gene: TRBJ2-1; len: 15; abundance: NA; d_gene: NA; CDR3aa: CASTAASGGNNEQFF; CDR3nt: TGTGCCAGCACCGCCGCAAGCGGAGGGAACAATGAGCAGTTCTTC
v_gene: TRBV2; j_gene: TRBJ1-5; len: 13; abundance: few; d_gene: NA; CDR3aa: CASREYSNQPQHF; CDR3nt: TGTGCCAGCAGGGAGTATAGCAATCAGCCCCAGCATTTT
v_gene: TRBV19; j_gene: TRBJ2-2; len: 13; abundance: NA; d_gene: NA; CDR3aa: CASSIGGTGELFF; CDR3nt: TGTGCCAGTAGTATAGGGGGAACCGGGGAGCTGTTTTTT